This T cell receptor beta chain was sequenced in a study of molecular identifiers for immune sequencing clone quantification. Overall study results and limits: Clones with over 20 RNA copies captured over 99% of effector molecules but under 1% of naive ones.

CDR1 is DFQATT and CDR2 is SNEGSKA in the germline V gene (reference sequence). The CDR3 length is 13 residues. The V end lost 6 bases, the J end lost 2 bases, and 12 bases lay between the germline ends. TCRdb re-called the PCR reads through MiXCR, storing one row per CDR3 protein. This repertoire shows roughly 630,000 distinct CDR3 sequences, roughly 25% found once; its top ten account for 0.78%. This clonotype was counted many times. Its cognate antigen is unknown. V gene TRBV20-1 combines with J gene TRBJ2-3; D is possibly TRBD2 (5 bases). Material: naive CD8+ T cells from blood, with Jurkat cell RNA spiked in. The sample's subset: FACS-sorted CD8+CD4-CCR7+CD45RA+ naive T cells. The receptor comes from a human donor in good health. Some libraries in this study had Jurkat cell RNA spiked in. DNA for the CDR3: TGCAGTGCCCCTCGGGGTGTCACAGATACGCAGTATTTT. Protein sequence: CSAPRGVTDTQYF.